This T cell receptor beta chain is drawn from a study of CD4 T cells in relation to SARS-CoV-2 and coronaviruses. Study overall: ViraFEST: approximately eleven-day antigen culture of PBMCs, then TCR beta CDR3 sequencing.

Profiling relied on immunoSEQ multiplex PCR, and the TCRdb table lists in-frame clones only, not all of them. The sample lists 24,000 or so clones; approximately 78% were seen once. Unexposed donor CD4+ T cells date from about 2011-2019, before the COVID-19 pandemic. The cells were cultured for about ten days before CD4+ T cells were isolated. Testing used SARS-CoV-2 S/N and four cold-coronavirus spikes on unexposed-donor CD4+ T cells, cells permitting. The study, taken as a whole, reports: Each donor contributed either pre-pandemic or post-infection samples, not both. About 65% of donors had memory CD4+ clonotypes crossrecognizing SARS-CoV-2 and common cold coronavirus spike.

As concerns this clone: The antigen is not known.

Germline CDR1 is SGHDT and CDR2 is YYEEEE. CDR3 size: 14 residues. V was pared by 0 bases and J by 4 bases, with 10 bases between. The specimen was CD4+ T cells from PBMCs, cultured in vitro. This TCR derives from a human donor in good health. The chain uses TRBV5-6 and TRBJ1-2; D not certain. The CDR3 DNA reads TGTGCCAGCAGCTTGGGGTCCAGTCGCTATGGCTACACCTTC. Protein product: CASSLGSSRYGYTF.